Listed here are 5 T cell receptor beta chains from one sample, sequenced in a study of blood T cell repertoires in COVID-19. The assay was immunoSEQ multiplex PCR, and TCRdb's table has in-frame clones only and misses some. The sample consists of 200,000 to 300,000 clones, 75% to 90% of them appearing once. Sequenced material: peripheral blood. These receptors were collected from a man aged 25 to 45 with active or convalescent COVID-19.

The V gene is TRBV7-2, the J gene TRBJ2-3; D is possibly TRBD2 (5 bases). The germline CDR1 and CDR2 sequences are SGHTA and FQGNSA. V was clipped by 5 bases and J by 3 bases, with 15 bases between them. CDR3 size: 15 residues. The CDR3 DNA reads TGTGCCAGCAGCCCCCTTGGGTTAGCGACAGATACGCAGTATTTT. It codes for CASSPLGLATDTQYF.

This chain uses TRBV3-1 (or the pseudogene TRBV3-2) with TRBJ2-3, with 8 bases aligning to TRBD1. The CDR3 is 14 residues long. With 1 base clipped from V and 3 bases from J, the junction kept 0 bases outside the gene matches. CDR1 and CDR2 (germline): LGHDT, YNNKEL (reference sequence). CDR3 amino acids: CASSQGQGTDTQYF. In DNA, the CDR3 is TGTGCCAGCAGCCAAGGACAGGGGACAGATACGCAGTATTTT.

The rearrangement joins TRBV4-1 to TRBJ1-5; D call uncertain. Germline V gives CDR1 MGHRA, CDR2 YSYEKL. The CDR3 length is 17 residues. V gave up 1 base and J gave up 1 base, with 14 bases separating them. CDR3 residues: CASSQGRARGSNQPQHF. The CDR3 coding sequence is TGCGCCAGCAGCCAAGGGAGGGCCCGAGGGAGCAATCAGCCCCAGCATTTT.

The chain links TRBV5-5 to TRBJ1-1; D is ambiguous. CDR3 length equals 14 residues. Germline V gene lookup returns CDR1 SGHKS and CDR2 YYEKEE (reference sequence). V was pared by 2 bases and J by 1 base, with 9 bases between. This CDR3 reads CASSFWGENTEAFF. For the CDR3, the DNA is TGTGCCAGCAGCTTTTGGGGAGAGAACACTGAAGCTTTCTTT.

Written as DNA, the CDR3 is TGTGCCAGCAGCTTAGGAGTGACAGGGAACTATGGCTACACCTTC. Amino acid sequence: CASSLGVTGNYGYTF. J is TRBJ1-2 and V is TRBV7-2, with 7 bases matching TRBD1. Germline CDR1 is SGHTA and CDR2 is FQGNSA. The CDR3 extends over 15 amino acids. V shed 1 base and J 2 bases; nucleotides not matched to a gene: 4.